Below, one TCR beta chain is given with its context. The target antigen is unknown. Per germline, CDR1 LNHNV and CDR2 YYDKDF (reference sequence). Trimming took 0 bases from V and 6 from J; bases not matched to a gene: 5. The CDR3 contains 15 residues. As every portion of the isolated RNA was reverse transcribed, the sequencing read expressed TCRB transcripts. Repertoires were generated with immunoSEQ multiplex PCR, while TCRdb's copy carries only in-frame clones and drops some. The table lists more than 300,000 clones, 10% to 15% of them singletons, with around 0.01% in the top ten. The data originate from a study of beta chain features in type 1 diabetes. Study conclusions and caveats: For type 1 diabetes patients, VDJ junctions showed fewer insertions and more deletions. In every one of the four CD4+ subsets, TCRB CDR3s were moderately but significantly shorter in Type 1 diabetes patients.

The source is a young woman with type 1 diabetes. The chain combines TRBV15 with TRBJ2-4; 7 nucleotides agree with TRBD1. The sequenced material came from naive CD4+ T cells from blood. For the CDR3, the DNA is TGTGCCACCAGCAGAGATAGACAGGGTACAAACATTCAGTACTTC. This gives the protein CATSRDRQGTNIQYF.